Presented here are 24 T cell receptor beta chains from one specimen sequenced in a study of human T cells and chemical hapten exposure. It was unfractionated whole blood from which total RNA was extracted. TCRdb independently ran MiXCR on the 5' RACE reads; one entry per CDR3 protein. The data contain tens of thousands of distinct CDR3 sequences, about 7.7% of them seen just once; the ten biggest clones take up 2% to 2.5%. The source is a male donor in good health.

This clonotype occurred many times. CDR3 in DNA: TGTGCCAGCAGTTACGACAGGTACCAAGAGACCCAGTACTTC. It encodes CASSYDRYQETQYF. The chain employs TRBV6-5 and TRBJ2-5; D may be TRBD1 (6 bases). This CDR3 contains 14 residues. Per germline, CDR1 MNHEY and CDR2 SVGAGI. Deletions cut 2 bases from V and 0 bases from J, with 7 bases between.

This clonotype was detected many times. The gene calls are TRBV14 and TRBJ1-1, with no clear D. The CDR3 sequence is 14 residues long. CDR1 and CDR2 from the germline V gene are SGHDN and FVKESK. V was trimmed by 3 bases and J by 0 bases, leaving 8 bases between them. The CDR3 DNA sequence: TGTGCCAGCAGCCAGCATGCGTTGAACACTGAAGCTTTCTTT. Translation: CASSQHALNTEAFF.

The genes are TRBV15 and TRBJ1-1; D is undetermined. The germline V gene encodes CDR1 LNHNV and CDR2 YYDKDF (reference sequence). The CDR3 spans 13 residues. The V end was cut by 0 bases, the J end by 6 bases, with 8 bases between. The DNA of the CDR3 is TGTGCCACCAGCAGAGATTGGCAGTCTGAAGCTTTCTTT. It specifies CATSRDWQSEAFF.

The rearrangement links TRBV27 to TRBJ1-6; D may be TRBD1 (5 bases). V was cut by 7 bases and J by 7 bases, with 20 bases left in between. The CDR3 runs 16 residues. The germline CDR1 and CDR2 sequences are MNHEY and SMNVEV (reference sequence). The CDR3 loop is CASKGRSGDRNSPLHF. CDR3 DNA: TGTGCCAGCAAAGGTCGGAGTGGGGACCGCAATTCACCCCTCCACTTT.

J is TRBJ2-1 and V is TRBV29-1, with D unresolved. Trimming removed 4 bases at V and 0 bases at J, with 7 bases between. CDR1 and CDR2 from the germline V gene are SQVTM and ANQGSEA. This CDR3 contains 13 residues. The CDR3 region is CSVASSSYNEQFF. Here the CDR3 DNA reads TGCAGCGTTGCTTCAAGCTCCTACAATGAGCAGTTCTTC.

This chain uses TRBV14 with TRBJ2-3, with D possibly matching TRBD2 (6 bases). CDR3 size: 14 residues. The germline CDR1 and CDR2 sequences are SGHDN and FVKESK. Deletions cut 5 bases from V and 10 bases from J, with 19 bases between. The CDR3 bases are TGTGCCAGCAGCGCCGGGACTCGACTCAGGGCGCAGTATTTT. It yields the protein CASSAGTRLRAQYF.

The rearrangement uses TRBV3-1 and TRBJ1-5, with D perhaps TRBD1 (5 bases). This CDR3 comprises 13 residues. The V gene's germline CDR1 is LGHDT and CDR2 YNNKEL (reference sequence). V shed 4 bases and J shed 4 bases, with 8 bases lying between them. DNA of the CDR3: TGTGCCAGCAGCCGCGAGGGGAATCAGCCCCAGCATTTT. It translates to CASSREGNQPQHF.

The genes are TRBV2 and TRBJ1-5; 10 bases align to TRBD1. V lost 1 base to trimming and J lost 1 base; unmatched junction nucleotides: 4. CDR3 length equals 17 residues. Looked up from germline, CDR1 is SNHLY and CDR2 is FYNNEI. CDR3 nucleotides: TGTGCCAGCAGTGAAGGGACAGGGGGAGTAAGCAATCAGCCCCAGCATTTT. Amino acids: CASSEGTGGVSNQPQHF.

This clonotype occurred many times. This chain uses TRBV27 with TRBJ2-1, with D perhaps being TRBD1 or TRBD2 (6 bases each). This CDR3 spans 18 amino acids. With 3 bases removed from V and 3 bases from J, the gap between germline ends came to 21 bases. Germline-derived CDR1 and CDR2 are MNHEY and SMNVEV (reference sequence). In DNA, the CDR3 is TGTGCCAGCAGTTTCCCTCGTAGGGGGGCATGGGACTACAATGAGCAGTTCTTC. Translated, it gives CASSFPRRGAWDYNEQFF.

V is TRBV20-1 and J is TRBJ2-7; no definite D call. The germline V gene encodes CDR1 DFQATT and CDR2 SNEGSKA (reference sequence). Trimming removed 4 bases from V and 0 bases from J, with 13 bases in between. CDR3 size: 14 residues. The CDR3 DNA reads TGCAGTGCTACGGAGTACTGGAGCTCCTACGAGCAGTACTTC. Amino acids: CSATEYWSSYEQYF.

This clonotype was recorded many times. This chain links TRBV5-1 with TRBJ2-3; no reliable D call. V lost 1 base and J 1 base, leaving 13 bases between the germline ends. The V gene's germline CDR1 is SGHRS and CDR2 YFSETQ. The CDR3 loop spans 16 amino acids. Here the CDR3 reads CASSLSAPLRTDTQYF. The CDR3 DNA is TGCGCCAGCAGCTTGTCGGCACCCCTCCGCACAGATACGCAGTATTTT.

This clonotype was seen a few times. CDR3 in amino acids: CASSMLGGASEDNEQFF. The CDR3 DNA reads as TGTGCCAGTAGTATGTTGGGAGGGGCCAGTGAGGACAATGAGCAGTTCTTC. The genes are TRBV19 and TRBJ2-1; 7 bases align to TRBD2. Germline CDR1 is LNHDA and CDR2 is SQIVND (reference sequence). Losses at the gene ends were 3 bases for V and 5 bases for J; bases not matched to a gene: 13. This CDR3 has 17 residues. Looking up the rest from reference TRBV19 and TRBJ2-1 gives the full variable domain: DGGITQSPKYLFRKEGQNVTLSCEQNLNHDAMYWYRQDPGQGLRLIYYSQIVNDFQKGDIAEGYSVSREKKESFPLTVTSAQKNPTAFYLCASSMLGGASEDNEQFFGPGTRLTVL.

The J gene is TRBJ2-5, the V gene TRBV12-5; 14 nucleotides match TRBD2. The CDR3 is 18 residues long. Trimming at V came to 3 bases and at J to 2 bases, leaving 8 bases not matched to a gene. Per the germline V gene, CDR1 is LGHNT and CDR2 is FRNRAP. Written as DNA, the CDR3 is TGTGCTAGTGGTTTACGACTAGCGGGGGGGCGATTGCAAGAGACCCAGTACTTC. Translated: CASGLRLAGGRLQETQYF.

This clonotype appeared a few times. V usage is TRBV11-2 and J usage is TRBJ1-1; D is possibly TRBD1 (5 bases). In germline, CDR1 is SGHAT, CDR2 FQNNGV. Trimming shortened V by 1 base and J by 5 bases, and 14 bases separated the two germline ends. The CDR3 is 15 amino acids. CDR3 in DNA: TGTGCCAGCAGCTTAGCGGTGGGGGGATGGACTGAAGCTTTCTTT. It is translated as CASSLAVGGWTEAFF.

This clonotype was detected many times. V usage is TRBV7-9 and J usage is TRBJ2-3; TRBD2 agrees at 11 bases. Germline CDR1 reads SEHNR; CDR2 reads FQNEAQ (reference sequence). Trimming cost V 3 bases and J 4 bases; bases outside gene matches: 6. This CDR3 has 16 amino acids. This CDR3 is CASSFTSGSMPDTQYF. The CDR3 bases are TGTGCCAGCAGCTTTACTAGCGGGAGTATGCCAGATACGCAGTATTTT.

This clonotype appeared a few times. V usage is TRBV5-4 and J usage is TRBJ2-3; TRBD2 matches 9 bases. The germline V gene has CDR1 SGHNT and CDR2 YYREEE (reference sequence). Losses at the gene ends were 1 base for V and 6 bases for J; bases not matched to a gene: 3. The CDR3 runs to 14 residues. The DNA for the CDR3 is TGTGCCAGCAGCTTGAAGAGCGGGGGGGATACGCAGTATTTT. It specifies CASSLKSGGDTQYF.

The V and J genes are TRBV7-2 and TRBJ2-2; D ambiguous. The CDR3 has 14 residues. Trimming left V 5 bases short and J 7 bases short, with 14 bases between. Germline V gene sequence: CDR1 SGHTA, CDR2 FQGNSA. CDR3 DNA: TGTGCCAGCAGCCTCAGAGGTCAGGTCGGGGAGCTGTTTTTT. Protein: CASSLRGQVGELFF. Drawing the rest from reference TRBV7-2 and TRBJ2-2, the complete variable domain is GAGVSQSPSNKVTEKGKDVELRCDPISGHTALYWYRQSLGQGLEFLIYFQGNSAPDKSGLPSDRFSAERTGGSVSTLTIQRTQQEDSAVYLCASSLRGQVGELFFGEGSRLTVL.

This rearrangement joins TRBV7-2 to TRBJ2-1; D possibly corresponds to TRBD1 (5 bases). CDR1 and CDR2 from the germline V gene are SGHTA and FQGNSA. Trimming stripped 7 bases from V and 1 base from J, with 14 bases between. This CDR3 has 15 residues. The CDR3 loop is CASTPQVSSYNEQFF. CDR3 DNA sequence: TGTGCCAGCACCCCACAGGTTTCTTCCTACAATGAGCAGTTCTTC.

This clonotype has at least ten counts. The rearrangement links TRBV7-9 to TRBJ2-3; D assignment may be TRBD1 or TRBD2 (7 bases each). Trimming left V 5 bases short and J 4 bases short, with 19 bases between. The CDR3 extends over 16 amino acids. Per the germline V gene, CDR1 is SEHNR and CDR2 is FQNEAQ (reference sequence). The CDR3 here is CASSPQGGVPADTQYF. The DNA for the CDR3 is TGTGCCAGCAGCCCCCAGGGGGGGGTGCCAGCAGATACGCAGTATTTT.

This clonotype was observed many times. The J gene is TRBJ2-5, the V gene TRBV7-9; unclear D gene. The germline V and J ends were trimmed by 4 bases and 1 base, with 10 bases remaining between them. The CDR3 is 14 amino acids. Germline CDR1 is SEHNR and CDR2 is FQNEAQ (reference sequence). This CDR3 is CASSSQELQETQYF. CDR3 nucleotide sequence: TGTGCCAGCAGCTCGCAGGAACTCCAAGAGACCCAGTACTTC.

This clonotype was recorded many times. The chain joins TRBV4-3 to TRBJ2-1; 7 nucleotides line up with TRBD2. The trim removed 1 base at V and 7 bases at J, leaving 1 base unmatched. The CDR3 loop spans 13 amino acids. The germline V gene has CDR1 LGHNA and CDR2 YSLEER. The CDR3 DNA sequence: TGCGCCAGCAGCCAAGTCGGGGGGAATGAGCAGTTCTTC. Translated, it gives CASSQVGGNEQFF.

The table lists this clonotype with many counts. The chain links TRBV9 to TRBJ2-5; a possible D gene is TRBD2 (5 bases). The V and J ends lost 3 bases and 5 bases respectively, with 17 bases between them. Germline CDR1 and CDR2: SGDLS and YYNGEE. The CDR3 totals 15 residues. The chain's CDR3 is CASSDEEALGETQYF. DNA of the CDR3: TGTGCCAGCAGCGACGAGGAGGCCCTGGGCGAGACCCAGTACTTC.

The CDR3 is CASRDSLNEKLFF. CDR3 in DNA: TGTGCCAGCCGGGACAGCCTAAATGAAAAACTGTTTTTT. The chain combines TRBV12-3 or TRBV12-4 with TRBJ1-4, with 7 bases matching TRBD1. Unmatched junction bases numbered 5, after V lost 8 bases and J lost 5 bases. The CDR3 length is 13 residues.

The V call is TRBV29-1, the J call TRBJ2-1; weak D call: TRBD2 (5 bases). CDR3 length: 15 amino acids. Trimming took off 6 bases at V and 4 bases at J, with 19 bases between the two ends. Germline lookup yields CDR1 SQVTM and CDR2 ANQGSEA. The CDR3 reads CSVGFRLADYNEQFF. DNA of the CDR3: TGCAGCGTCGGTTTTAGGCTAGCAGATTACAATGAGCAGTTCTTC.